This T cell receptor (beta chain) derives from a study of Ad26.COV2.S vaccination and SARS-CoV-2 variants (dated by TCRdb to the early 2020s). Turning to the overall study: Vaccine-arm donors came from COV1001, a multicentre, randomized, double-blind, placebo-controlled phase I-IIa trial of Ad26.COV2.S in healthy adults. Investigators did not know the trial group allocation while performing experiments and assessing outcomes. Trial participants were randomized into five groups of five, in which low-dose or high-dose Ad26.COV2.S was given once or twice, or placebo was given on both occasions. Ad26.COV2.S was administered intramuscularly at 5 x 10^10 or 1 x 10^11 viral particles, either as a single shot or as two shots given 56 days apart. TCRbeta repertoire sequencing was used to assess the specificity and breadth of SARS-CoV-2-reactive T cell receptors after Ad26.COV2.S vaccination. A total of some 30 samples were included in the TCR-sequenced set, comprising roughly 19 Ad26.COV2.S vaccine recipients, 5 placebo recipients and 8 SARS-CoV-2 convalescent individuals.

The V end loses 2 bases and the J end loses 2 bases, and a stretch of 7 bases separates them. CDR1 and CDR2 are drawn from the germline V gene: MDHEN, SYDVKM. The CDR3 starts with the cysteine, ends with the phenylalanine, and has 13 residues. Only CDR3 DNA remains: 39 bases, in frame from the first base. The research as a whole found: It was noted by the authors that total T cell responses may have been underestimated by the TCR breadth and depth analyses. Comparable non-spike TCR breadth was observed between vaccine and placebo recipients, consistent with only spike being contained in the vaccine. Higher spike-specific TCR breadth was observed in Ad26.COV2.S recipients than in placebo recipients (P = 0.0014). After vaccination, spike-specific CD8+ and CD4+ T cell responses were reported to show substantial breadth. The study was not powered to compare responses between vaccine doses or regimens.

The immunoSEQ Assay was used to sequence TCRbeta CDR3 regions. After extraction, genomic DNA underwent amplification by bias-controlled multiplex PCR, followed by high-throughput sequencing. Per the original workflow: Collapsing and filtering of sequences were performed to quantify the absolute abundance of each unique TCRbeta CDR3 region. T cell fraction was estimated by normalizing TCRbeta template counts to usable DNA, with usable DNA measured through amplification of reference genes found in all nucleated cells. Repertoire TCRs were annotated as SARS-CoV-2-specific when V gene, CDR3 amino acid sequence and J gene were exactly matched to a known reactive TCR set. The reference SARS-CoV-2 TCR set was derived from MIRA and filtered for enrichment in COVID-19-positive ImmuneCODE repertoires, a step that removed public or cross-reactive TCRs. Using the MIRA antigens, annotated TCRs were further analysed by specific ORF or by position within an ORF. Breadth was defined as annotated unique rearrangements over total unique productive rearrangements; depth was the summed frequency of those rearrangements. Two-sided Wilcoxon rank-sum tests were applied when comparing TCR breadth between groups. This immuneACCESS table, as held by TCRdb, lists in-frame sequences with V and J called but not all clones. Of the missing ones, under half trace to an unresolved V gene in checked studies; the others have no known cause. From that table come the V and J calls and clone size; the DNA was used to work out D and trimming. This sample lists approximately 420,000 clones; roughly 90% were detected once. The ten largest clones capture roughly 4% of the sample.

This clone is a singleton in its sample. Its binding antigen is unknown. No much larger clonotype is one base removed from it; base qualities were not supplied. This specimen's treatment or condition label, per the study, means: roughly 19 received Ad26.COV2.S at low or high dose, single or two shots; roughly five received placebo; per-sample allocation not given. Repertoires of vaccine and placebo recipients were sequenced from samples collected on day 63 after the first injection. Cohort 1b enrolled about two dozen adults aged 18-55 years at a single site in Boston, USA, between 29 July and 7 August 2020. Ad26.COV2.S was a replication-incompetent adenovirus type 26 vector that expressed a prefusion-stabilized SARS-CoV-2 spike protein derived from the original Wuhan strain.

Recombination linked TRBV28 to TRBJ2-7, with no reliable assignment of the D segment. The receptor was derived from a person between 18 and 65 years old who received the Ad26.COV2.S COVID-19 vaccine or a placebo. The sequencing used peripheral blood, collected in a trial of Ad26.COV2.S vaccine versus placebo. The DNA sequence is TGTGCCAGCAGTTTAACTGGGCCCTACGAGCAGTACTTC. It codes for CASSLTGPYEQYF.